A selection of T cell receptor beta chains follows, all from one sample in a study of chemoradiotherapy in HPV16-positive cancers. Clones were read by immunoSEQ multiplex PCR, and TCRdb kept only the in-frame ones, dropping some. The repertoire holds nearly 35,000 clones, with around 92% as singletons. The specimen comprised blood, sampled from a patient who underwent chemoradiotherapy. The receptors come from a human donor with HPV-associated anogenital cancer. Both conserved end residues are part of each CDR3. The order of the fields is J gene, V gene, clone size, D gene, CDR3 protein, CDR3 DNA. D genes are given only for firm matches. The size field is filled for only some rows; it gives once, few, many or a size class.

TRBJ1-2,TRBV18,-,-,CASSPSATDNYGYTF,TGTGCCAGCTCACCATCGGCGACAGACAACTATGGCTACACCTTC
TRBJ2-7,TRBV27,-,-,CASSSREPPYGEQYF,TGTGCCAGCAGTTCTAGGGAGCCCCCATATGGCGAGCAGTACTTC
TRBJ1-1,TRBV19,-,TRBD1,CASADRAGTEAFF,TGTGCCAGTGCCGACAGGGCTGGCACTGAAGCTTTCTTT
TRBJ1-2,TRBV5-1,-,TRBD1,CASYEQGNYGYTF,TGCGCCAGCTACGAACAGGGGAACTATGGCTACACCTTC
TRBJ1-1,TRBV12-5,-,-,CATHPKRGSTEAFF,TGTGCTACTCACCCCAAAAGGGGGAGCACTGAAGCTTTCTTT
TRBJ1-1,TRBV5-3,few,-,CARSSRGAWHTEAFF,TGTGCCAGAAGCTCGAGAGGGGCCTGGCACACTGAAGCTTTCTTT
TRBJ1-1,TRBV9,-,TRBD1,CASSPWTGAGNTEAFF,TGTGCCAGCAGCCCTTGGACAGGGGCCGGGAACACTGAAGCTTTCTTT
TRBJ1-1,TRBV5-6,-,TRBD1,CASSLGGRVAEAFF,TGTGCCAGCAGCCTAGGGGGCAGGGTCGCTGAAGCTTTCTTT
TRBJ2-4,TRBV10-3,-,-,CAISESGAVDKNIQYF,TGTGCCATCAGTGAGTCGGGGGCAGTTGACAAAAACATTCAGTACTTC
TRBJ1-5,TRBV18,-,-,CASSTGGNSNQPQHF,TGTGCCAGCTCAACCGGAGGGAACAGCAATCAGCCCCAGCATTTT
TRBJ1-3,TRBV19,few,-,CATSRDLGNTIYF,TGTGCCACCAGCCGGGACCTTGGAAACACCATATATTTT
TRBJ1-1,TRBV18,-,-,CASSFDPFGTEAFF,TGTGCCAGCTCCTTCGACCCATTTGGCACTGAAGCTTTCTTT
TRBJ2-1,TRBV6-1,-,TRBD1,CASSAGTGAPNEQFF,TGTGCCAGCAGCGCCGGGACAGGGGCCCCCAATGAGCAGTTCTTC
TRBJ2-7,TRBV6-5,-,-,CASSYGTPGMSEQYF,TGTGCCAGCAGTTACGGGACACCCGGTATGTCCGAGCAGTACTTC
TRBJ1-2,TRBV5-4,-,-,CASRWGGAGDYGYTF,TGTGCCAGCAGGTGGGGCGGTGCTGGTGACTATGGCTACACCTTC
TRBJ1-1,TRBV7-2,-,-,CASSLVAASAEAFF,TGTGCCAGCAGCTTAGTCGCGGCGAGCGCTGAAGCTTTCTTT
TRBJ2-5,TRBV9,-,TRBD1,CASSVGTGAWETQYF,TGTGCCAGCAGCGTGGGGACAGGGGCTTGGGAGACCCAGTACTTC
TRBJ1-1,TRBV19,-,TRBD1,CASRERGTGAREAFF,TGTGCCAGTAGGGAAAGAGGGACAGGGGCCAGGGAAGCTTTCTTT
TRBJ2-7,TRBV27,-,TRBD1,CASSPLRDRGEQYF,TGTGCCAGCAGTCCTCTCCGGGACAGGGGCGAGCAGTACTTC
TRBJ2-5,TRBV5-4,-,-,CASSLDQETQYF,TGTGCCAGCAGCTTGGACCAAGAGACCCAGTACTTC
TRBJ2-7,TRBV12-5,-,TRBD1,CASGGIQGAYEQYF,TGTGCTAGTGGGGGAATACAGGGGGCTTACGAGCAGTACTTC
TRBJ1-5,TRBV6-5,-,TRBD1,CASSAQGAGQPQHF,TGTGCCAGCAGTGCTCAGGGGGCTGGGCAGCCCCAGCATTTT
TRBJ1-2,TRBV27,once,TRBD1,CASRGPGQGRGYTF,TGTGCCAGCAGGGGCCCGGGACAGGGGAGAGGCTACACCTTC
TRBJ2-1,TRBV7-2,-,-,CASSLATTSGYNEQFF,TGTGCCAGCAGCTTAGCGACCACCAGCGGGTACAATGAGCAGTTCTTC
TRBJ2-7,TRBV19,once,TRBD2,CASAVGGGPSYEQYF,TGTGCCAGTGCCGTCGGGGGGGGACCCTCCTACGAGCAGTACTTC
TRBJ2-2,TRBV7-2,-,-,CASSSGLVNTGELFF,TGTGCCAGCAGCTCGGGACTTGTCAACACCGGGGAGCTGTTTTTT
TRBJ1-2,TRBV2,-,-,CASSDRGVGYTF,TGTGCCAGCAGTGACAGGGGAGTGGGCTACACCTTC
TRBJ1-5,TRBV7-8,-,-,CASSSGGNGNQPQHF,TGTGCCAGCAGCTCGGGGGGTAACGGCAATCAGCCCCAGCATTTT
TRBJ2-7,TRBV6-5,-,-,CASSYSRDSYEQYF,TGTGCCAGCAGTTACTCGCGGGACTCCTACGAGCAGTACTTC
TRBJ1-3,TRBV5-1,-,-,CASRLASGGSGNTIYF,TGCGCCAGCAGGCTGGCCTCCGGGGGCTCTGGAAACACCATATATTTT
TRBJ2-3,TRBV4-1,-,TRBD1,CASQRQGASTDTQYF,TGCGCCAGCCAGCGTCAGGGGGCCAGCACAGATACGCAGTATTTT
TRBJ2-7,TRBV19,-,-,CASSMTGYEQYF,TGTGCCAGTAGTATGACCGGTTACGAGCAGTACTTC
TRBJ2-3,TRBV21-1,-,-,CASSKDLRAGTGRRSTDTQYF,TGTGCCAGCAGCAAAGATCTGAGAGCGGGAACGGGCCGGCGAAGCACAGATACGCAGTATTTT
TRBJ2-5,TRBV7-2,-,TRBD2,CASSFPAGGAETQYF,TGTGCCAGCAGCTTTCCAGCGGGGGGGGCAGAGACCCAGTACTTC
TRBJ2-1,TRBV7-6,-,-,CASRKGWDNEQFF,TGTGCCAGCCGAAAGGGGTGGGACAATGAGCAGTTCTTC
TRBJ2-7,TRBV5-4,-,TRBD2,CASSLVQRENYEQYF,TGTGCCAGCAGCTTGGTTCAGCGGGAGAACTACGAGCAGTACTTC
TRBJ2-7,TRBV7-9,-,-,CASSSREMGEQYF,TGTGCCAGCAGCTCCCGGGAGATGGGCGAGCAGTACTTC
TRBJ1-2,TRBV27,-,-,CASSWGNRVDGYTF,TGTGCCAGCAGTTGGGGGAACAGGGTCGATGGCTACACCTTC
TRBJ2-7,TRBV2,-,-,CASRVYYEQYF,TGTGCCAGCAGGGTTTACTACGAGCAGTACTTC
TRBJ1-3,TRBV29-1,-,TRBD1,CSVAPRGQNGNTIYF,TGCAGCGTTGCCCCCAGGGGGCAAAATGGAAACACCATATATTTT
TRBJ2-7,TRBV5-1,-,TRBD2,CASRGLARYEQYF,TGCGCCAGCAGGGGACTAGCCCGCTACGAGCAGTACTTC